This TCR beta chain was recorded in a study of cytomegalovirus exposure and HLA in healthy donors. Study conclusions and caveats: Most TCR sequences showed up rarely, but some public TCRs showed up in many donors. Subsequent analysis showed first-cohort TCR clusters tending to co-occur in 120 validation repertoires. In vitro experiments confirmed that three CMV-associated chains were specific for CMV antigens.

Germline values: CDR1 SGHTA, CDR2 FQGNSA. The V end was cut by 1 base, the J end by 2 bases, with 8 bases between. This CDR3 contains 14 residues. Libraries were prepared by immunoSEQ multiplex PCR; TCRdb keeps only in-frame clonotypes and omits some of them. The data show about 21,000 clones, with around 97% seen just once and roughly a tenth held by the top ten. With regard to this clone: Its antigen is not identified.

Sequenced input: PBMCs. The rearrangement links TRBV7-2 to TRBJ1-1; possible D gene TRBD1, 5 bases. The sequence was collected from a young man in good health and CMV-seropositive. In DNA, the CDR3 is TGTGCCAGCAGCTTAGGGGGGGTTAACACTGAAGCTTTCTTT. This sequence encodes CASSLGGVNTEAFF.